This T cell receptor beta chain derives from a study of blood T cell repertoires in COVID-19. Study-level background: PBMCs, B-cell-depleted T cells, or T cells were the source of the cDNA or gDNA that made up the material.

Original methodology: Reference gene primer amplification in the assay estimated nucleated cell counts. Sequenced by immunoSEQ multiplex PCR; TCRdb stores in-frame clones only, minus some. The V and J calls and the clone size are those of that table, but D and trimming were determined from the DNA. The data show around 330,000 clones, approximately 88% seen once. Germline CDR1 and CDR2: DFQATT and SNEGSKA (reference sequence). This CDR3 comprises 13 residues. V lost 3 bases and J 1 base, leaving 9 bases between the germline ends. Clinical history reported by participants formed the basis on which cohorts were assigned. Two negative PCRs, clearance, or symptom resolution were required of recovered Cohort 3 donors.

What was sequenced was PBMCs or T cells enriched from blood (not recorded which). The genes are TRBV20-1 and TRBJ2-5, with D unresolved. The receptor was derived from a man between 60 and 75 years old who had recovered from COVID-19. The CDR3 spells CSASKTVQETQYF. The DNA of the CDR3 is TGCAGTGCTAGTAAAACTGTCCAAGAGACCCAGTACTTC.